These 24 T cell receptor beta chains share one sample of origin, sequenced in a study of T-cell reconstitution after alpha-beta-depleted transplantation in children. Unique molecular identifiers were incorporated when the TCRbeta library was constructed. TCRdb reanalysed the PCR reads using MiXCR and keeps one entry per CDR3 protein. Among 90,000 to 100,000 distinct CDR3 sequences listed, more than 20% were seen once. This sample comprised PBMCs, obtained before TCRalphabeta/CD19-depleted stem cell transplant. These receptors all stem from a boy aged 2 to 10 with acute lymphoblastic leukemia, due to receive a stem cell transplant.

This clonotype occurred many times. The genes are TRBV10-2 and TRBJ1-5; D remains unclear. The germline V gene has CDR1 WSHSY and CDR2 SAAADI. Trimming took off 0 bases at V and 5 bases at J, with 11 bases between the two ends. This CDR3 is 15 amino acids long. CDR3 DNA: TGCGCCAGCAGTGAGTCAGGGCCGAGGGATCAGCCCCAGCATTTT. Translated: CASSESGPRDQPQHF.

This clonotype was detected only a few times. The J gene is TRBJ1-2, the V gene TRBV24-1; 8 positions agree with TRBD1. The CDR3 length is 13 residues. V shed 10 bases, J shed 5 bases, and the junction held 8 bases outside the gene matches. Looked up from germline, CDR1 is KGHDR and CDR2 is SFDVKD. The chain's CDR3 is CATAGTGVYGYTF. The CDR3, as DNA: TGTGCCACGGCGGGGACAGGAGTTTATGGCTACACCTTC.

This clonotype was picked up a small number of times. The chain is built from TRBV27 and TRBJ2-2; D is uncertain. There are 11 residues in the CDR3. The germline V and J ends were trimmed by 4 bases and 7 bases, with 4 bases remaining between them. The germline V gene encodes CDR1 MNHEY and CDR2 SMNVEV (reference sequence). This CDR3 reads CASSYGGELFF. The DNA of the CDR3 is TGTGCCAGCAGTTACGGCGGGGAGCTGTTTTTT.

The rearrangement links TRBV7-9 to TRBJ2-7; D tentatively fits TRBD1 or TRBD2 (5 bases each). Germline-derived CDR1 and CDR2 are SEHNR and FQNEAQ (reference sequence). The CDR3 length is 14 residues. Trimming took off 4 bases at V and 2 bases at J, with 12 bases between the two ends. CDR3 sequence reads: CASSSAGTTYEQYF. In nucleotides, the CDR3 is TGTGCCAGCAGCTCTGCCGGGACGACCTACGAGCAGTACTTC.

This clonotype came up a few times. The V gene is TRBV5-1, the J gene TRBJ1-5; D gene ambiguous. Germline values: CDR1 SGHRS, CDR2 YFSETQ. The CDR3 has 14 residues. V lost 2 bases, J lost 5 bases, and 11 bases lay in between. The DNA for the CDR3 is TGCGCCAGCAGCTTCGGGGAGGCTCATCAGCCCCAGCATTTT. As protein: CASSFGEAHQPQHF.

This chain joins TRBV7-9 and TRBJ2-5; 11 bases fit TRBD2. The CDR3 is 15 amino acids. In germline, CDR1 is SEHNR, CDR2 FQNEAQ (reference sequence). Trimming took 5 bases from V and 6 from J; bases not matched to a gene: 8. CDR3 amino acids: CASSPGLAEFKTQYF. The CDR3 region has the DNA TGTGCCAGCAGCCCGGGACTAGCGGAGTTTAAGACCCAGTACTTC.

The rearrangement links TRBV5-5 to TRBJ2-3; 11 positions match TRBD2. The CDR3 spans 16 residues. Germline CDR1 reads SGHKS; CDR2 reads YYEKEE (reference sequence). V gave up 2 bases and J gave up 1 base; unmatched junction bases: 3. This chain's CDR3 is CASSLGTSGGTDTQYF. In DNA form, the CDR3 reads TGTGCCAGCAGCTTAGGGACTAGCGGAGGCACAGATACGCAGTATTTT.

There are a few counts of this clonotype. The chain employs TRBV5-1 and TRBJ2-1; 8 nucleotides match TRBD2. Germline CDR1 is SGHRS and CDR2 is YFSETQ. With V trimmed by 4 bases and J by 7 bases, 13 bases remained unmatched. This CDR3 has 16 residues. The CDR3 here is CASSPGTSGGLNEQFF. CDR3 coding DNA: TGCGCCAGCAGCCCGGGAACTAGCGGAGGTTTGAATGAGCAGTTCTTC.

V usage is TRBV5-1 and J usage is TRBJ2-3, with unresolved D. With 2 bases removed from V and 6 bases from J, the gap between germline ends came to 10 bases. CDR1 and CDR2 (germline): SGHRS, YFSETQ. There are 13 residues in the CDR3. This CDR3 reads CASSLMARDTQYF. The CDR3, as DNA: TGCGCCAGCAGCTTAATGGCGCGGGATACGCAGTATTTT.

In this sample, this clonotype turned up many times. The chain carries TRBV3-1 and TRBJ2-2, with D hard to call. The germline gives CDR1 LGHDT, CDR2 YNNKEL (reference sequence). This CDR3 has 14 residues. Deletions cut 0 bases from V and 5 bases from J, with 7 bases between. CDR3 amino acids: CASSQDSGTGELFF. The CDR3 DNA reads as TGTGCCAGCAGCCAAGATAGTGGGACCGGGGAGCTGTTTTTT.

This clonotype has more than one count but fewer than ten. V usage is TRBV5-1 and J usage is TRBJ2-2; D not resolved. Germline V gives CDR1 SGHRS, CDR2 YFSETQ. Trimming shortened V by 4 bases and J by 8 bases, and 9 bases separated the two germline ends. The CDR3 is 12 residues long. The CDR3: CASSLGRGELFF. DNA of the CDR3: TGCGCCAGCAGCCTTGGTCGTGGGGAGCTGTTTTTT.

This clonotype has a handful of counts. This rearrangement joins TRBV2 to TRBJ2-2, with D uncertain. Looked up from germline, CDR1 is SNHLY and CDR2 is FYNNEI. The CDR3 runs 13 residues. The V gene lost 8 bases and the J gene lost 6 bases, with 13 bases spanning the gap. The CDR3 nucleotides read TGTGCCAGCGTCCGGTTGGGTCCCGGGGAGCTGTTTTTT. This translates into CASVRLGPGELFF. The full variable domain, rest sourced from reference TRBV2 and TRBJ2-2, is EPEVTQTPSHQVTQMGQEVILRCVPISNHLYFYWYRQILGQKVEFLVSFYNNEISEKSEIFDDQFSVERPDGSNFTLKIRSTKLEDSAMYFCASVRLGPGELFFGEGSRLTVL.

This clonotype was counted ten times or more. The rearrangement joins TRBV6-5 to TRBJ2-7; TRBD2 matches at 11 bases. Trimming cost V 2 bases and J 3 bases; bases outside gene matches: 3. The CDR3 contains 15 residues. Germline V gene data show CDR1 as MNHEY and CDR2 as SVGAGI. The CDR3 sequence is CASSYGTSGLYEQYF. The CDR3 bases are TGTGCCAGCAGTTACGGGACTAGCGGCCTCTACGAGCAGTACTTC.

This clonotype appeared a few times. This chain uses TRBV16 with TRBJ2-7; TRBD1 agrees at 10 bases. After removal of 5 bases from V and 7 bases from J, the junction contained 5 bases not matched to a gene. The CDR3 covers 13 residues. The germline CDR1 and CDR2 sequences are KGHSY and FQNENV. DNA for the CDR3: TGTGCCAGCAGCATGGACAGGGGGGAAGAGCAGTACTTC. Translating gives CASSMDRGEEQYF.

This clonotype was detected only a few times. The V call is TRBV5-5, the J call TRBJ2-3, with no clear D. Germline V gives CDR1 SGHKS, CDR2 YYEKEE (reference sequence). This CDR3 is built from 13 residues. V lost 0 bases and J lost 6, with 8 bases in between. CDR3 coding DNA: TGTGCCAGCAGCTTGGAGTTTCGGGATACGCAGTATTTT. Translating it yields CASSLEFRDTQYF.

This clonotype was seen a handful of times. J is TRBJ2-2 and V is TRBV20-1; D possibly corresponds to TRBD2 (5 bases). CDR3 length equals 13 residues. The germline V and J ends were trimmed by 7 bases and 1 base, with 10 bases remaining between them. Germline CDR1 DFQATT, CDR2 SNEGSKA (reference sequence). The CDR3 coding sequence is TGCAGTGGATTAGCGAGGAACACCGGGGAGCTGTTTTTT. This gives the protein CSGLARNTGELFF.

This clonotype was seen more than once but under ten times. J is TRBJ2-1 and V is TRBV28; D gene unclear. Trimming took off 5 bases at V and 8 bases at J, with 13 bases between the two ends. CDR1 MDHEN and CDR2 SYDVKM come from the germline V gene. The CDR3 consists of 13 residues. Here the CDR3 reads CASSPEGIDEQFF. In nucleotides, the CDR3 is TGTGCCAGCAGTCCCGAAGGGATCGATGAGCAGTTCTTC.

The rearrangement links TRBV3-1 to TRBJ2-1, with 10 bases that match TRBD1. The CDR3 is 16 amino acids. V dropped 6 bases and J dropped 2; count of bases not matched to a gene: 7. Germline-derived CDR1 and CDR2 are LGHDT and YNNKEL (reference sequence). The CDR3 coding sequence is TGTGCCAGCAGACGACAGGGGGCAGGCACCTACAATGAGCAGTTCTTC. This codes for CASRRQGAGTYNEQFF.

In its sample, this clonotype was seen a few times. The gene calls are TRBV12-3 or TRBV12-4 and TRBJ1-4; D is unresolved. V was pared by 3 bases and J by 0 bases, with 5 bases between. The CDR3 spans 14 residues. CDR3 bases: TGTGCCAGCAGTTTTGGTGCAACTAATGAAAAACTGTTTTTT. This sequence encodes CASSFGATNEKLFF.

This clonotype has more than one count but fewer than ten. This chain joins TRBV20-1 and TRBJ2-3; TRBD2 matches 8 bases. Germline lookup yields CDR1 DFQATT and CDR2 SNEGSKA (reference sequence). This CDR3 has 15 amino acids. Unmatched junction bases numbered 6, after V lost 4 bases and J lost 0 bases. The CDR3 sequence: CSAIDGRASTDTQYF. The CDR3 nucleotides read TGCAGTGCTATTGACGGGAGGGCCAGCACAGATACGCAGTATTTT.

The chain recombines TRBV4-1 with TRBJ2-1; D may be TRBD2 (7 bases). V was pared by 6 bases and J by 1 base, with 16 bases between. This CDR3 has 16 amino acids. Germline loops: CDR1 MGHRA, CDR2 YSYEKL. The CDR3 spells CASSPKGGGSYNEQFF. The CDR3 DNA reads TGCGCCAGCAGTCCGAAGGGAGGGGGATCCTACAATGAGCAGTTCTTC.

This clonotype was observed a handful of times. This CDR3 is CSAGQGMGPQHF. The CDR3 DNA reads TGCAGTGCGGGACAGGGAATGGGGCCCCAGCATTTT. The chain couples TRBV20-1 to TRBJ1-5; 9 nucleotides line up with TRBD1. Germline CDR1 is DFQATT and CDR2 is SNEGSKA (reference sequence). This CDR3 has 12 amino acids. The ends lost 6 bases at V and 9 bases at J; junction bases unmatched: 6.

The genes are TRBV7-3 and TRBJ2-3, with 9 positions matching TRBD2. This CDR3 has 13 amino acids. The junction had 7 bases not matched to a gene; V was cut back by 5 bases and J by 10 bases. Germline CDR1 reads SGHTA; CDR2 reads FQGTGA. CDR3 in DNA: TGTGCCAGCAGCCTCACGTTAGCGGGGGCGCAGTATTTT. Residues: CASSLTLAGAQYF.

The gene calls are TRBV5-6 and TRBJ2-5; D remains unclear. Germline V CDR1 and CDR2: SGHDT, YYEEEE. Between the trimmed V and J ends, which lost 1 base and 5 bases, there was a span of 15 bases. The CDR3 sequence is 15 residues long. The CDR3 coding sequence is TGTGCCAGCAGCTTGAGGCGGCTGGGTGGGGAGACCCAGTACTTC. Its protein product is CASSLRRLGGETQYF.